Detailed here is one TCR beta chain. The data were produced by immunoSEQ multiplex PCR, yet TCRdb's version contains in-frame clones alone and is incomplete. The sample records 25,000 to 30,000 clones, about 83% being singletons. These data come from a study of T cell changes during pregnancy in multiple sclerosis. The specimen comprised CD8+ T cells from peripheral blood mononuclear cells, sampled after pregnancy. The clonotype originates from a female donor with multiple sclerosis, enrolled in a pregnancy study.

CDR3 in amino acids: CASSEAGDRVYEQYF. For the CDR3, the DNA is TGTGCCAGCAGTGAAGCGGGGGACAGGGTCTACGAGCAGTACTTC. V usage is TRBV6-1 and J usage is TRBJ2-7, with 9 bases fitting TRBD1. The CDR3 extends over 15 amino acids. J gave up 3 bases and V 0 bases, and 3 bases lay outside the gene matches. From germline, CDR1 is MNHNS and CDR2 SASEGT.